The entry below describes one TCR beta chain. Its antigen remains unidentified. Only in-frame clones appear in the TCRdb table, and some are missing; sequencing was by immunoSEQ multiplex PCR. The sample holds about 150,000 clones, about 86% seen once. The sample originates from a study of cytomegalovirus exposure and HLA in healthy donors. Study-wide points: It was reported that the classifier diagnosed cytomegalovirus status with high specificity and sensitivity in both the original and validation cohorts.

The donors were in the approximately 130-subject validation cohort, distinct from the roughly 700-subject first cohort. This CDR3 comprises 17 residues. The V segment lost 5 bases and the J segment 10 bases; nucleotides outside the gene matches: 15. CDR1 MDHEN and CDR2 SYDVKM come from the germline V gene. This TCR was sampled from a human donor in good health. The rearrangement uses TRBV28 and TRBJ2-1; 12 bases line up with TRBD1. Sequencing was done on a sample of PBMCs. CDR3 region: CASSPPGAGTGGKEQFF. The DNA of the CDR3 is TGTGCCAGCAGTCCGCCCGGAGCCGGGACAGGGGGCAAGGAGCAGTTCTTC.